This T cell receptor (beta chain) is drawn from a study of blood T cell repertoires in COVID-19. About the study: Donors in the United States, Italy and Spain gave samples during acute or convalescent COVID-19. The analysed material was cDNA or gDNA that came from T cells, B-cell-depleted T cells, or PBMCs.

The length of the CDR3 is 14 residues. Between the trimmed V and J ends, which lost 4 bases and 8 bases, there was a span of 17 bases. CDR1 MNHEY and CDR2 SMNVEV come from the germline V gene (reference sequence). In Seattle, patients joined the study during active infection and were tracked longitudinally. Per the study methods: Amplification from reference gene primers served as the basis for estimated nucleated cell counts. The protocol was immunoSEQ multiplex PCR, while the TCRdb copy is restricted to in-frame clones and leaves out a portion. The V and J calls and clone size are taken from that table; D and trimming were inferred from the DNA. This table holds about 240,000 clones, around 90% found once.

This chain joins TRBV27 and TRBJ1-2; D remains ambiguous. The sequencing input was peripheral blood. This sequence originates from a man younger than 45 with COVID-19, enrolled during active disease. This CDR3 reads CASSSFPPGNGYTF. CDR3 nucleotides: TGTGCCAGCAGTTCTTTCCCCCCGGGGAACGGCTACACCTTC.